The 12 T cell receptor beta chains in this list originate from one sample, sequenced in a study of cytomegalovirus exposure and HLA in healthy donors. In the PCR, 60 Vbeta and 13 Jbeta primers were used. TCRdb's copy holds only in-frame clones and misses some; the assay was immunoSEQ multiplex PCR. Found here are roughly 83,000 clones, more than 70% of them singletons; the top ten hold 4% to 5%. The sequenced material came from PBMCs. The receptors originated from a man between 60 and 70 years old in good health and CMV-seronegative.

V and J are TRBV13 and TRBJ1-2, with 8 bases aligning to TRBD1. The CDR3 is 15 residues long. V lost 2 bases to trimming and J lost 0 bases; unmatched junction nucleotides: 2. CDR1 PRHDT and CDR2 FYEKMQ come from the germline V gene (reference sequence). CDR3: CASSLQGAANYGYTF. The DNA of the CDR3 is TGTGCCAGCAGCTTACAGGGGGCGGCTAACTATGGCTACACCTTC.

The J gene is TRBJ2-3, the V gene TRBV11-2; 8 bases match TRBD2. Germline V lookup: CDR1 SGHAT, CDR2 FQNNGV. The CDR3 extends over 15 amino acids. Trimming removed 5 bases from V and 8 bases from J; junction bases left unmatched: 12. This CDR3 is CASSNRGGDGGTQYF. The CDR3 coding sequence is TGTGCCAGCAGCAACCGGGGGGGCGACGGAGGTACGCAGTATTTT.

This clone was seen only a few times. The gene calls are TRBV15 and TRBJ2-7; D is possibly TRBD1 (5 bases). V was pared by 1 base and J by 4 bases, with 14 bases between. This CDR3 has 15 residues. Germline V gene sequence: CDR1 LNHNV, CDR2 YYDKDF (reference sequence). The CDR3 sequence: CATSRAPPGFYEQYF. For the CDR3, the DNA is TGTGCCACCAGCAGAGCCCCCCCAGGGTTTTACGAGCAGTACTTC.

This rearrangement joins TRBV5-5 to TRBJ1-2; possibly TRBD1 for D (5 bases). Trimming took off 4 bases at V and 5 bases at J, with 12 bases between the two ends. CDR1 SGHKS and CDR2 YYEKEE come from the germline V gene (reference sequence). The CDR3 contains 13 residues. The CDR3 sequence: CASSQGGHYGYTF. The CDR3 DNA is TGTGCCAGCAGCCAGGGAGGACATTATGGCTACACCTTC.

The V and J genes are TRBV2 and TRBJ2-3, with a weak D call TRBD1 (6 bases). Per the germline V gene, CDR1 is SNHLY and CDR2 is FYNNEI. V lost 4 bases and J 0 bases, leaving 8 bases between the germline ends. This CDR3 region has 14 residues. The CDR3 sequence is CASSGGLSTDTQYF. CDR3 coding DNA: TGTGCCAGCAGTGGGGGGCTGAGCACAGATACGCAGTATTTT.

This chain links TRBV19 with TRBJ2-3; 8 nucleotides align to TRBD1. This CDR3 contains 17 residues. CDR1 is LNHDA, CDR2 SQIVND, per germline (reference sequence). V shed 1 base, J shed 2 bases, and the junction held 8 bases outside the gene matches. The CDR3 sequence is CASSIARQGQVTDTQYF. The CDR3 DNA sequence: TGTGCCAGTAGTATAGCCCGACAGGGGCAGGTCACAGATACGCAGTATTTT.

CDR3 nucleotides: TGTGCCAGCAGCTTCGGTGACAATCAGCCCCAGCATTTT. Amino acids: CASSFGDNQPQHF. The V and J genes are TRBV5-4 and TRBJ1-5; unclear D gene. In germline, CDR1 is SGHNT, CDR2 YYREEE (reference sequence). Trimming removed 2 bases at V and 3 bases at J, with 6 bases between. This CDR3 comprises 13 residues.

As concerns this clone: Other nucleotide sequences from this sample produce the same CDR3. The chain carries TRBV2 and TRBJ1-4; TRBD1 aligns across 7 bases. Germline values: CDR1 SNHLY, CDR2 FYNNEI. V dropped 1 base and J dropped 6; count of bases not matched to a gene: 2. CDR3 size: 14 residues. CDR3 in DNA: TGTGCCAGCAGTGAAGGGACAGGTGATGAAAAACTGTTTTTT. It codes for CASSEGTGDEKLFF.

The sample holds a few counts of this clone. CDR3 sequence reads: CASSSRTGINYGYTF. CDR3 bases: TGTGCCAGCAGTTCCCGGACAGGAATTAACTATGGCTACACCTTC. The rearrangement joins TRBV2 to TRBJ1-2, with TRBD1 identical over 7 bases. The length of the CDR3 is 15 residues. Germline V gives CDR1 SNHLY, CDR2 FYNNEI. V trimming: 5 bases; J trimming: 1 base; junction bases outside the gene matches: 7. The variable domain in full, completed from reference TRBV2 and TRBJ1-2, reads EPEVTQTPSHQVTQMGQEVILRCVPISNHLYFYWYRQILGQKVEFLVSFYNNEISEKSEIFDDQFSVERPDGSNFTLKIRSTKLEDSAMYFCASSSRTGINYGYTFGSGTRLTVV.

This chain connects TRBV19 to TRBJ2-7; D possibly corresponds to TRBD2 (5 bases). The CDR3 loop spans 13 amino acids. Germline V gene lookup returns CDR1 LNHDA and CDR2 SQIVND (reference sequence). Between the trimmed V and J ends, which lost 7 bases and 0 bases, there was a span of 10 bases. The CDR3 reads CASKSGNSYEQYF. CDR3 sequence (DNA): TGTGCCAGTAAAAGCGGAAACTCCTACGAGCAGTACTTC.

This chain connects TRBV6-6 to TRBJ2-7; TRBD1 might be the D (5 bases). The CDR3 contains 14 residues. V was clipped by 7 bases and J by 1 base, with 14 bases between them. Germline-derived CDR1 and CDR2 are MNHNY and SVGAGI (reference sequence). This chain's CDR3 is CASIRNRYSYEQYF. CDR3 nucleotides: TGTGCCAGCATTCGAAACAGGTATTCCTACGAGCAGTACTTC.

This clone has more than one count but fewer than ten. This chain links TRBV9 with TRBJ2-2; 8 bases are a match to TRBD1. Unmatched junction bases numbered 2, after V lost 5 bases and J lost 2 bases. Germline CDR1 is SGDLS and CDR2 is YYNGEE. This CDR3 has 14 amino acids. The CDR3 DNA is TGTGCCAGCAGTGGACAGGGAAACACCGGGGAGCTGTTTTTT. The encoded protein is CASSGQGNTGELFF.